Sequencing of this T cell receptor beta chain was carried out in a study of tumor-infiltrating lymphocytes in localized non-small cell lung cancer. Study outcomes and limitations: IM1 and IM2 tumors showed no difference in T-cell fraction. Recurrence-free survival showed no association with tumor T-cell fraction.

Libraries were prepared by immunoSEQ multiplex PCR; TCRdb keeps only in-frame clonotypes and omits some of them. The table shows under 8,500 clones, with around 73% occurring only once. Germline V gene data show CDR1 as LNHDA and CDR2 as SQIVND (reference sequence). After removal of 5 bases from V and 1 base from J, the junction contained 3 bases not matched to a gene. CDR3 size: 15 residues. This clone appeared a few times. The antigen is undetermined. Sample: lung tumor tissue. This receptor was obtained from a human donor with non-small cell lung cancer. The J gene is TRBJ2-3, the V gene TRBV19; 10 nucleotides match TRBD1. In nucleotides, the CDR3 is TGTGCCAGTAGTCCGGGACAGGGGCGCACAGATACGCAGTATTTT. Translating gives CASSPGQGRTDTQYF. Looking up the rest from reference TRBV19 and TRBJ2-3 gives the full variable domain: DGGITQSPKYLFRKEGQNVTLSCEQNLNHDAMYWYRQDPGQGLRLIYYSQIVNDFQKGDIAEGYSVSREKKESFPLTVTSAQKNPTAFYLCASSPGQGRTDTQYFGPGTRLTVL.